The 7 T cell receptor beta chains below were found in one sample sequenced in a study of OX40 agonist ivuxolimab in advanced cancers. Clones were read by immunoSEQ multiplex PCR, and TCRdb kept only the in-frame ones, dropping some. This sample carries 53,000 or so clones, around nine tenths of them seen once, and the ten largest clones take about 1.5%. The sequencing used CD4+ or CD8+ T cells sorted from blood, collected in a trial of the OX40 agonist ivuxolimab. The receptors were gathered from an adult with an advanced solid tumor such as melanoma, head and neck, liver or kidney cancer.

This clone appeared a single time. V and J are TRBV20-1 and TRBJ1-2, with D hard to call. The length of the CDR3 is 10 residues. Germline CDR1 reads DFQATT; CDR2 reads SNEGSKA (reference sequence). Trimming removed 5 bases at V and 3 bases at J, with 4 bases between. This CDR3 reads CSAGDYGYTF. In nucleotides, the CDR3 is TGCAGTGCTGGGGACTATGGCTACACCTTC.

The chain has TRBV7-3 and TRBJ2-1, with 14 bases lining up with TRBD2. Germline CDR1 reads SGHTA; CDR2 reads FQGTGA. The CDR3 is 17 residues long. V lost 5 bases and J lost 6; bases outside the gene matches: 9. CDR3 residues: CASSRSSGLAGGNEQFF. For the CDR3, the DNA is TGTGCCAGCAGCCGATCCTCCGGACTAGCGGGGGGCAATGAGCAGTTCTTC.

The V and J genes are TRBV28 and TRBJ1-2; 10 bases match TRBD1. Germline loops: CDR1 MDHEN, CDR2 SYDVKM. With V trimmed by 4 bases and J by 4 bases, 3 bases remained unmatched. This CDR3 is built from 14 residues. CDR3 in DNA: TGTGCCAGCAGTTCCGACAGGGGGCTCTATGGCTACACCTTC. Translation gives CASSSDRGLYGYTF.

This clone was picked up one time. V gene TRBV19 combines with J gene TRBJ1-6; TRBD1 is a possible D gene (5 bases). The CDR3 extends over 13 amino acids. Germline CDR1 is LNHDA and CDR2 is SQIVND (reference sequence). Between the trimmed V and J ends, which lost 2 bases and 10 bases, there was a span of 9 bases. The CDR3: CASSINQGSPLHF. The DNA for the CDR3 is TGTGCCAGTAGTATAAATCAGGGCTCACCCCTCCACTTT.

V usage is TRBV21-1 and J usage is TRBJ1-5; the D segment call TRBD1 is taken from the table without a DNA check. TRBV21-1 is a pseudogene. The length of the CDR3 is 17 residues. The CDR3 protein is CATPDRGVNYSNQPQHF. The CDR3 region has the DNA TGTGCCACCCCGGACAGGGGGGTTAATTATAGCAATCAGCCCCAGCATTTT.

V gene TRBV29-1 combines with J gene TRBJ2-3; D is undetermined. V lost 8 bases and J 2 bases, leaving 5 bases between the germline ends. This CDR3 spans 10 amino acids. Germline values: CDR1 SQVTM, CDR2 ANQGSEA. The CDR3 protein is CSSYTDTQYF. For the CDR3, the DNA is TGCAGCTCCTACACAGATACGCAGTATTTT.

The chain has TRBV27 and TRBJ1-5; weak D call: TRBD1 (5 bases). Trimming removed 7 bases from V and 1 base from J, with 8 bases in between. Germline lookup yields CDR1 MNHEY and CDR2 SMNVEV (reference sequence). The CDR3 length is 13 residues. The chain's CDR3 is CASKGASNQPQHF. DNA of the CDR3: TGTGCCAGCAAAGGGGCAAGCAATCAGCCCCAGCATTTT.